The 10 T cell receptor beta chains listed next were all sequenced from one sample in a study of blood T cell repertoires in COVID-19. The data were produced by immunoSEQ multiplex PCR, yet TCRdb's version contains in-frame clones alone and is incomplete. Of about 240,000 clones listed, roughly 80% are singletons. The material sequenced was PBMCs or T cells enriched from blood (not recorded which). These receptors all stem from a woman between 40 and 55 years old who had been exposed to COVID-19.

The chain is built from TRBV4-1 and TRBJ1-2; 8 bases align to TRBD1. After removal of 7 bases from V and 8 bases from J, the junction contained 15 bases not matched to a gene. Germline CDR1 MGHRA, CDR2 YSYEKL. The CDR3 runs 15 residues. CDR3 coding DNA: TGCGCCAGCACAGCCAGATATCAGGGGGCGGGAGGCTACACCTTC. This gives the protein CASTARYQGAGGYTF.

This clone was recorded once. This chain links TRBV29-1 with TRBJ1-2, with 7 bases that match TRBD1. Germline lookup yields CDR1 SQVTM and CDR2 ANQGSEA. This CDR3 region has 15 residues. V lost 4 bases, J lost 3 bases, and 11 bases stayed unmatched. CDR3 coding DNA: TGCAGCGTTGTGGCACAGGGGTACGGCGACTATGGCTACACCTTC. This sequence encodes CSVVAQGYGDYGYTF.

The chain carries TRBV19 and TRBJ1-2; 8 bases line up with TRBD1. The V and J ends lost 4 bases and 6 bases, in that order; junction bases with no gene match: 13. This CDR3 has 16 amino acids. Germline values: CDR1 LNHDA, CDR2 SQIVND (reference sequence). The CDR3, as DNA: TGTGCCAGTAGTACCCTTCAGACAGGGGAAGGCAATGGCTACACCTTC. This encodes CASSTLQTGEGNGYTF.

The V gene is TRBV6-2 or TRBV6-3, the J gene TRBJ2-7; D is possibly TRBD1 (6 bases). V dropped 6 bases and J dropped 12 bases, with 15 bases sitting between them. The CDR3 is 11 residues long. CDR1 MNHEY and CDR2 SVGEGT come from the germline V gene. CDR3 coding DNA: TGTGCCAGCAGCCGACAGGCGGATTGGTACTTC. Translating gives CASSRQADWYF.

The rearrangement joins TRBV19 to TRBJ2-7; D unclear. This CDR3 is built from 14 residues. CDR1 and CDR2 (germline): LNHDA, SQIVND (reference sequence). V was clipped by 2 bases and J by 0 bases, with 8 bases between them. The CDR3 region is CASSIRPTSYEQYF. CDR3 DNA sequence: TGTGCCAGTAGTATACGCCCTACCTCCTACGAGCAGTACTTC.

The rearrangement joins TRBV14 to TRBJ1-6; no definite D call. The CDR3 loop spans 16 amino acids. Germline loops: CDR1 SGHDN, CDR2 FVKESK. Deletions cut 1 base from V and 8 bases from J, with 15 bases between. CDR3 loop: CASSQGGLSMDSPLHF. The DNA for the CDR3 is TGTGCCAGCAGCCAAGGAGGGCTTTCTATGGATTCACCCCTCCACTTT.

This chain uses TRBV4-1 with TRBJ1-5; 10 bases line up with TRBD1. J gave up 6 bases and V 2 bases, and 7 bases lay outside the gene matches. Looked up from germline, CDR1 is MGHRA and CDR2 is YSYEKL. This CDR3 region has 16 residues. Written as DNA, the CDR3 is TGCGCCAGCAGCCAAACCTCGGGACAGGGGTTTCAGCCCCAGCATTTT. Protein product: CASSQTSGQGFQPQHF.

This chain joins TRBV2 and TRBJ1-6; 7 bases are a match to TRBD1. The CDR3 is made up of 14 amino acids. Germline CDR1 is SNHLY and CDR2 is FYNNEI. V lost 6 bases to trimming and J lost 6 bases; unmatched junction nucleotides: 5. CDR3 sequence (DNA): TGTGCCAGCAGACAGGGGACGATTAATTCACCCCTCCACTTT. Its protein product is CASRQGTINSPLHF.

The genes are TRBV7-6 and TRBJ2-1; 8 nucleotides line up with TRBD1. This CDR3 is built from 13 residues. The germline V gene encodes CDR1 SGHVS and CDR2 FNYEAQ. J gave up 7 bases and V 5 bases, and 4 bases lay outside the gene matches. The DNA for the CDR3 is TGTGCCAGCAGCCAAAACAGGGGGAATGAGCAGTTCTTC. The encoded protein is CASSQNRGNEQFF.

The chain couples TRBV3-1 (or the pseudogene TRBV3-2) to TRBJ1-6; the D is unclear. The CDR3 covers 18 residues. V gave up 1 base and J gave up 6 bases, with 19 bases separating them. In germline, CDR1 is LGHDT, CDR2 YNNKEL (reference sequence). Written as DNA, the CDR3 is TGTGCCAGCAGCCAAGGGCGTATCGGAAGGGCGGGTAATTCACCCCTCCACTTT. It translates to CASSQGRIGRAGNSPLHF.